This T cell receptor beta chain originates from a study of T-cell reconstitution after alpha-beta-depleted transplantation in children. General observations from the study: Reportedly, roughly two months post-transplant, alpha-beta T cells arose from several hundred expanded graft clones. One year post-transplant, T-cell counts and diversity were largely derived from T cells produced anew.

This clonotype was counted many times. Its antigen is as yet unknown. Per the germline V gene, CDR1 is MDHEN and CDR2 is SYDVKM. The CDR3 covers 13 residues. Trimming removed 7 bases from V and 5 bases from J, with 15 bases in between. Unique molecular identifiers tagged the TCRbeta library. TCRdb reprocessed the PCR reads via MiXCR and lists one record per CDR3 protein. This sample has just over 950,000 distinct CDR3 sequences, with about 29% found just once. This chain connects TRBV28 to TRBJ2-7; possible D gene TRBD1, 5 bases. The sequence came from a boy less than two years old who had a stem cell transplant for SCID, so the T cells may come from the graft donor. The source material was PBMCs, mostly from graft donor cells, sampled 360 days after TCRalphabeta/CD19-depleted stem cell transplant. CDR3 protein: CASTRQGTDEQYF. The CDR3 nucleotides are TGTGCCAGCACGCGGCAGGGTACCGACGAGCAGTACTTC.